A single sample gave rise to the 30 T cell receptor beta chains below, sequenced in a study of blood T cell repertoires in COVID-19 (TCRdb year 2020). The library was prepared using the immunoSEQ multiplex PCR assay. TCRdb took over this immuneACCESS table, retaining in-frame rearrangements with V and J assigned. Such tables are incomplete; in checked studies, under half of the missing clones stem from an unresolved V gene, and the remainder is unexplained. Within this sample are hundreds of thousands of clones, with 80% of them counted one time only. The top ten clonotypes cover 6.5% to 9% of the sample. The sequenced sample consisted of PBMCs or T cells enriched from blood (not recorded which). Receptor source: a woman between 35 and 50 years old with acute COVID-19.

The CDR3 DNA reads as TGTGCCAGCAGCGTTAGCGGGGGTAACCGAGAGACCCAGTACTTC. Translated, it gives CASSVSGGNRETQYF. V is TRBV9 and J is TRBJ2-5; TRBD2 matches at 9 bases. The V gene end was trimmed by 2 bases and the J gene end by 4 bases; junction bases not matched to a gene: 6. There are 15 residues in the CDR3. Germline CDR1 reads SGDLS; CDR2 reads YYNGEE.

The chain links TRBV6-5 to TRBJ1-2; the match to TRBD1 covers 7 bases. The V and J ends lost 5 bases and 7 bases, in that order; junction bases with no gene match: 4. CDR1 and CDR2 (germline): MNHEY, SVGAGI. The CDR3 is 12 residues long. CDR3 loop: CASSRPGGGYTF. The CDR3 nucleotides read TGTGCCAGCAGTCGCCCAGGGGGTGGCTACACCTTC.

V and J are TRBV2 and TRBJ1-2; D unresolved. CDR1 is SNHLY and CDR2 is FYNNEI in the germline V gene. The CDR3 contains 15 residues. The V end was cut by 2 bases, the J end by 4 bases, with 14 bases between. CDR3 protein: CASSEISGRIYGYTF. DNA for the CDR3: TGTGCCAGCAGTGAAATTTCTGGCCGTATCTATGGCTACACCTTC.

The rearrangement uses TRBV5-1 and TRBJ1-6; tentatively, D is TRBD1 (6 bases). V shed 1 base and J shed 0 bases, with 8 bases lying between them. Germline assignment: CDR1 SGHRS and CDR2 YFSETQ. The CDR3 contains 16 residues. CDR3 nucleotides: TGCGCCAGCAGCTTGCAGGACAGCTCCTATAATTCACCCCTCCACTTT. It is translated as CASSLQDSSYNSPLHF.

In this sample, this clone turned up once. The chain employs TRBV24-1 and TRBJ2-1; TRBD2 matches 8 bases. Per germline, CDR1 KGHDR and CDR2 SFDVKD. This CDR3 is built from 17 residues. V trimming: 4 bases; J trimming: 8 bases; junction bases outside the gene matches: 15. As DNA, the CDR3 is TGTGCCACCAGTGAGACCTATGGGCGGGGGGTCTCCCATGAGCAGTTCTTC. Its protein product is CATSETYGRGVSHEQFF.

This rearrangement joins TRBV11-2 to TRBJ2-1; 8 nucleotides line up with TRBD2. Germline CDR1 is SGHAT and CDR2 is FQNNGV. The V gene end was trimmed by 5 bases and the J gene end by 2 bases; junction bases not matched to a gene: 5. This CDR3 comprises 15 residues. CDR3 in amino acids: CASSPSGSPYNEQFF. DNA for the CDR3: TGTGCCAGCAGCCCCAGCGGGAGTCCCTACAATGAGCAGTTCTTC.

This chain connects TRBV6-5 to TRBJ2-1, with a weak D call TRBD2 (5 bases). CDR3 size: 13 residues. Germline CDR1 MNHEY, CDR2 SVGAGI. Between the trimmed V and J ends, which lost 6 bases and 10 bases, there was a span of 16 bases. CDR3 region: CASSHGEPGEQFF. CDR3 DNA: TGTGCCAGCAGCCATGGGGAGCCCGGGGAGCAGTTCTTC.

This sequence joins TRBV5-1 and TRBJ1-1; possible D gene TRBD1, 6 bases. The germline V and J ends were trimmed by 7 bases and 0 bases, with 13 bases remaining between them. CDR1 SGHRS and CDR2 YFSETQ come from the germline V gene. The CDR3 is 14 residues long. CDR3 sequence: CASGGSYMNTEAFF. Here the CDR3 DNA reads TGCGCCAGCGGGGGCAGTTACATGAACACTGAAGCTTTCTTT. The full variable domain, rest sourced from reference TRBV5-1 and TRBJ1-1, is KAGVTQTPRYLIKTRGQQVTLSCSPISGHRSVSWYQQTPGQGLQFLFEYFSETQRNKGNFPGRFSGRQFSNSRSEMNVSTLELGDSALYLCASGGSYMNTEAFFGQGTRLTVV.

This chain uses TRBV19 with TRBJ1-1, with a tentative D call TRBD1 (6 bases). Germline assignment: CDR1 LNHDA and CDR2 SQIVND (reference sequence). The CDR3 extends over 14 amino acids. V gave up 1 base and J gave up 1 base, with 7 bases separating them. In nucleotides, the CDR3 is TGTGCCAGTAGTATAGGGGGACAGAACACTGAAGCTTTCTTT. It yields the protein CASSIGGQNTEAFF.

The CDR3 sequence is CAVNRGGNDYGYTF. In DNA, the CDR3 is TGTGCCGTAAACAGGGGTGGAAACGACTATGGCTACACCTTC. This sequence joins TRBV10-3 and TRBJ1-2, with 7 bases aligning to TRBD1. The germline gives CDR1 ENHRY, CDR2 SYGVKD. The V and J ends lost 11 bases and 3 bases, in that order; junction bases with no gene match: 12. This CDR3 is built from 14 residues.

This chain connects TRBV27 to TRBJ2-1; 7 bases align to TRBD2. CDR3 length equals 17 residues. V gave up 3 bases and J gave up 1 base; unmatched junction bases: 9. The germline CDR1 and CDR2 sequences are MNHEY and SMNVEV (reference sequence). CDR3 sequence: CASSFSSAGGSYNEQFF. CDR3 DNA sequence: TGTGCCAGCAGTTTTTCCTCTGCCGGGGGGTCCTACAATGAGCAGTTCTTC.

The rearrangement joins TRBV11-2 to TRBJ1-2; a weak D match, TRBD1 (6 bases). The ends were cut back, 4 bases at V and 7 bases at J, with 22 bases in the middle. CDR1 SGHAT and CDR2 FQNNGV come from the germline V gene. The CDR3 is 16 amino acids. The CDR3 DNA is TGTGCCAGCAGCTCGCCCGGGACACAGGGCTTGAGTGGCTACACCTTC. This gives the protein CASSSPGTQGLSGYTF.

This CDR3 reads CAINDRARSPLHF. The CDR3 coding sequence is TGTGCCATCAATGACAGGGCCCGTTCACCCCTCCACTTT. The rearrangement uses TRBV10-3 and TRBJ1-6, with 7 bases aligning to TRBD1. This CDR3 is built from 13 residues. Germline lookup yields CDR1 ENHRY and CDR2 SYGVKD. Germline trimming cut 7 bases from V and 9 bases from J; bases unmatched to any gene: 6.

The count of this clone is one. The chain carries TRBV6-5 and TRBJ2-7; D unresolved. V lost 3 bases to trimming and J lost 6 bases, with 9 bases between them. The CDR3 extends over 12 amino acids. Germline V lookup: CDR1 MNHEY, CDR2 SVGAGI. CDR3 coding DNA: TGTGCCAGCAGTTATCTTAACGGCGAGCAGTACTTC. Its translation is CASSYLNGEQYF.

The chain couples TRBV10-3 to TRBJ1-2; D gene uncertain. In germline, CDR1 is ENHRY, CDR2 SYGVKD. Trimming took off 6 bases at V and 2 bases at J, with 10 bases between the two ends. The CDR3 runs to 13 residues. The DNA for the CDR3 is TGTGCCATCAGAGGAGGAGTCAACTATGGCTACACCTTC. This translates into CAIRGGVNYGYTF.

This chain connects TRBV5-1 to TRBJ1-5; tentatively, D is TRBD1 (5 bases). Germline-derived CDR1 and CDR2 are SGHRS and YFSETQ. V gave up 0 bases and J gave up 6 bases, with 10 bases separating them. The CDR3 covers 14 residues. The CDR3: CASSLEWGGQPQHF. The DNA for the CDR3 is TGCGCCAGCAGCTTGGAATGGGGGGGTCAGCCCCAGCATTTT.

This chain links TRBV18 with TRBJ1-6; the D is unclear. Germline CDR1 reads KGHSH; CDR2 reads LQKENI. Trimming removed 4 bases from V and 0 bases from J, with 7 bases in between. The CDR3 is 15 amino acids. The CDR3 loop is CASSRSSSYNSPLHF. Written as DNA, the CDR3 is TGTGCCAGCTCACGTTCCAGCTCCTATAATTCACCCCTCCACTTT.

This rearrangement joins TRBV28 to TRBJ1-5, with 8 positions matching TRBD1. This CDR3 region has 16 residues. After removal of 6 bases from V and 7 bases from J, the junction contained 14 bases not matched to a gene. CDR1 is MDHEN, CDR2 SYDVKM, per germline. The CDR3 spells CASRRTLGQGQQPQHF. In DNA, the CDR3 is TGTGCCAGCAGGCGGACCCTTGGACAGGGTCAACAGCCCCAGCATTTT.

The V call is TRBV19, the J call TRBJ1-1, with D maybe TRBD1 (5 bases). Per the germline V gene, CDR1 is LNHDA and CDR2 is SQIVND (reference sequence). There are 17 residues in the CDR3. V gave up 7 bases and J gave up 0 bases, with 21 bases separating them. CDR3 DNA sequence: TGTGCCAGTACCCCCCCCCAGGCAGGGAACATGAACACTGAAGCTTTCTTT. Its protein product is CASTPPQAGNMNTEAFF.

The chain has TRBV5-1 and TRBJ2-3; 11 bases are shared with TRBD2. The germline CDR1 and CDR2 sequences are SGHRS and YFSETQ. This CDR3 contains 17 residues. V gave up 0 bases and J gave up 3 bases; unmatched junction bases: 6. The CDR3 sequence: CASSLVAGTSGTDTQYF. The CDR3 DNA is TGCGCCAGCAGCTTGGTAGCGGGGACTAGCGGAACAGATACGCAGTATTTT. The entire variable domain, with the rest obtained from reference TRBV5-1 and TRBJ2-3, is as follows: KAGVTQTPRYLIKTRGQQVTLSCSPISGHRSVSWYQQTPGQGLQFLFEYFSETQRNKGNFPGRFSGRQFSNSRSEMNVSTLELGDSALYLCASSLVAGTSGTDTQYFGPGTRLTVL.

The CDR3 DNA sequence: TGCAGCGTTCCGACAGGGGGCGAATATGGCTACACCTTC. As protein: CSVPTGGEYGYTF. The chain uses TRBV29-1 and TRBJ1-2; 10 positions match TRBD1. In germline, CDR1 is SQVTM, CDR2 ANQGSEA. V lost 5 bases to trimming and J lost 5 bases; unmatched junction nucleotides: 5. The CDR3 totals 13 residues.

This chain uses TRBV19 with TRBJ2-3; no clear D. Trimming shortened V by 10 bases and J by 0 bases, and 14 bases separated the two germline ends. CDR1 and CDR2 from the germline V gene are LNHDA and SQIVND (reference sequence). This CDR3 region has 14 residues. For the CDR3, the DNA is TGTGCCATCGCGACGAGCGTTAGCACAGATACGCAGTATTTT. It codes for CAIATSVSTDTQYF.

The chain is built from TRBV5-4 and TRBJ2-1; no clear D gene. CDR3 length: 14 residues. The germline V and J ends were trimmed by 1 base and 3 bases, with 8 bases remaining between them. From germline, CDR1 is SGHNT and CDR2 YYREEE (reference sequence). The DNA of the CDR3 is TGTGCCAGCAGCTTGAGAGACTTCTACAATGAGCAGTTCTTC. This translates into CASSLRDFYNEQFF.

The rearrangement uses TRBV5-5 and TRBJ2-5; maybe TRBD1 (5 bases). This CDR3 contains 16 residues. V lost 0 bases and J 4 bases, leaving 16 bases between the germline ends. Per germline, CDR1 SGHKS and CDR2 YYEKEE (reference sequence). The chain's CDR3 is CASSLAPTRARETQYF. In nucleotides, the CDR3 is TGTGCCAGCAGCTTGGCCCCTACCAGGGCCAGAGAGACCCAGTACTTC.

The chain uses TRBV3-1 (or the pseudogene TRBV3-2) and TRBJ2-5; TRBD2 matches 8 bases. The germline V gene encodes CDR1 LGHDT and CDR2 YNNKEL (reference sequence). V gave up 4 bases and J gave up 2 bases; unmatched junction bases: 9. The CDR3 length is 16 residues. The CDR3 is CASSLVVAGSQETQYF. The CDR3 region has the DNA TGTGCCAGCAGCCTCGTGGTAGCGGGGAGTCAAGAGACCCAGTACTTC.

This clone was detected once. The CDR3 DNA reads as TGTGCCAGCAGCAATCCCGGGACAGGGGGGGAAGAGACCCAGTACTTC. Translation: CASSNPGTGGEETQYF. The gene calls are TRBV7-9 and TRBJ2-5; 11 nucleotides align to TRBD1. The germline V gene has CDR1 SEHNR and CDR2 FQNEAQ (reference sequence). This CDR3 contains 16 residues. Trimming removed 5 bases from V and 3 bases from J; junction bases left unmatched: 8.

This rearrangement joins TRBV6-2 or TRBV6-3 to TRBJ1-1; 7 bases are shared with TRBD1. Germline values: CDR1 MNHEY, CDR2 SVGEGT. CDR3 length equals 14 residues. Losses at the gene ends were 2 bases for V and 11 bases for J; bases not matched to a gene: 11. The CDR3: CASSYMTGKGRAFF. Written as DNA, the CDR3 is TGTGCCAGCAGTTACATGACAGGGAAGGGACGTGCTTTCTTT.

CDR3 in amino acids: CASSNHGNASPDTQYF. The DNA for the CDR3 is TGTGCCAGTAGTAATCACGGGAACGCCTCACCGGATACGCAGTATTTT. The chain is built from TRBV19 and TRBJ2-3; tentative D call: TRBD2 (5 bases). The CDR3 contains 16 residues. Germline assignment: CDR1 LNHDA and CDR2 SQIVND (reference sequence). Trimming stripped 4 bases from V and 6 bases from J, with 20 bases between.

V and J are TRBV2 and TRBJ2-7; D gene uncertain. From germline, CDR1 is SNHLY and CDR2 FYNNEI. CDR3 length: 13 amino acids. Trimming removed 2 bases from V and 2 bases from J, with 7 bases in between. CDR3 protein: CASSESQTYEQYF. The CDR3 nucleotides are TGTGCCAGCAGTGAATCCCAGACCTACGAGCAGTACTTC.

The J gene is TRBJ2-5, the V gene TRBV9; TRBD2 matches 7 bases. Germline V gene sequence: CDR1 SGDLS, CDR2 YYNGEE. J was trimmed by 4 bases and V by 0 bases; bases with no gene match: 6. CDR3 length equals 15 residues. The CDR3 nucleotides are TGTGCCAGCAGCGTAGGAGCAGGGAGGGGAGAGACCCAGTACTTC. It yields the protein CASSVGAGRGETQYF.